This T cell receptor (beta chain) was captured in a study of cytomegalovirus exposure and HLA in healthy donors. The V end was cut by 6 bases, the J end by 5 bases, with 13 bases between. The CDR3 has 13 amino acids. The germline gives CDR1 LNHDA, CDR2 SQIVND (reference sequence). PCR amplification relied on 60 Vbeta primers (plus 13 Jbeta primers). Produced via immunoSEQ multiplex PCR; TCRdb's table is partial and in-frame only. The table lists 110,000 or so clones, over 65% of them singletons, with 5.4% in the top ten. Whereas donors were nominally healthy upon sampling, unrecorded immune exposures were probable.

This receptor was taken from a woman in her twenties or thirties in good health and CMV-seropositive. The V call is TRBV19, the J call TRBJ1-2, with a weak D call TRBD1 (6 bases). Sequences were obtained from PBMCs. The CDR3 DNA follows: TGTGCCAGTAGAAACAGGGAGGGGTATGGCTACACCTTC. This gives the protein CASRNREGYGYTF.